Listed below are T cell receptor beta chains from one sample, sequenced in a study of CD8 T cells in Susac syndrome. TCRdb re-analysed the immunoSEQ multiplex PCR reads in MiXCR, keeping a single row per CDR3 protein. The sample includes approximately 190,000 distinct CDR3 sequences, 90% to 95% of them seen just once. The specimen sequenced was CD4+ T cells from PBMCs. Receptors originate from a human donor with multiple sclerosis. Both conserved end residues are part of each CDR3. The D gene is left open where the match is weak. A clone size is listed for some rows: how often the clone was seen (once, few, many), or a class if it is expanded.

clone size,D gene,V gene,J gene,CDR3 DNA,CDR3 protein
NA,NA,TRBV11-2,TRBJ2-2,TGTGCCAGCAGCTTAGAGTACACCGGGGAGCTGTTTTTT,CASSLEYTGELFF
NA,TRBD1,TRBV6-2/TRBV6-3,TRBJ2-3,TGTGCCAGCAGTTCCGGGACAGGAGATACGCAGTATTTT,CASSSGTGDTQYF
NA,NA,TRBV29-1,TRBJ1-2,TGCAGCGTTGACAGGGGCATCACCTATGGCTACACCTTC,CSVDRGITYGYTF
NA,TRBD1,TRBV30,TRBJ1-2,TGTGCCTGGAGTTGGGCACCGGGACAGAGAGCCTATGGCTACACCTTC,CAWSWAPGQRAYGYTF
NA,NA,TRBV20-1,TRBJ1-2,TGCAGTGCTAGTAGCCAGGTAGAATATGGCTACACCTTC,CSASSQVEYGYTF
NA,TRBD2,TRBV20-1,TRBJ2-5,TGCAGTGCCACCCGAGGGCTAGCGGGAGAGACCCAGTACTTC,CSATRGLAGETQYF
NA,TRBD2,TRBV27,TRBJ2-5,TGTGCCAGCAGTTTAGACGGGAGGGGGGAGACCCAGTACTTC,CASSLDGRGETQYF
NA,TRBD1,TRBV20-1,TRBJ1-5,TGCAGTGCCCCGAGGCAGGGGGCAAGCAATCAGCCCCAGCATTTT,CSAPRQGASNQPQHF
NA,NA,TRBV6-4,TRBJ2-5,TGTGCCAGCAGTTCCAACAGAATCCAAGAGACCCAGTACTTC,CASSSNRIQETQYF
NA,NA,TRBV24-1,TRBJ2-5,TGTGCCACCAGTGATCCGAGCACGGCGGAGACCCAGTACTTC,CATSDPSTAETQYF
NA,NA,TRBV7-3,TRBJ1-2,TGTGCCAGCAGCTTAGACGGGAACTATGGCTACACCTTC,CASSLDGNYGYTF
once,NA,TRBV27,TRBJ2-1,TGTGCCAGCAGTTTTAGGGTCGCAAGTGAGCAGTTCTTC,CASSFRVASEQFF
NA,NA,TRBV14,TRBJ1-2,TGTGCCAGCAGCCAAGATCATGGATTCGGCTACACCTTC,CASSQDHGFGYTF
NA,TRBD2,TRBV2,TRBJ2-1,TGTGCCAGCAGCTACCGTAGCGGGAGAGGTTTTGGCAATGAGCAGTTCTTC,CASSYRSGRGFGNEQFF
NA,NA,TRBV2,TRBJ1-2,TGTGCCAGCAGTGTATCCAGGCTCGGTGGCTACACCTTC,CASSVSRLGGYTF
NA,NA,TRBV10-3,TRBJ2-6,TGTGCCATCAGTGGGTCTGGGGCCAACGTCCTGACTTTC,CAISGSGANVLTF
NA,NA,TRBV29-1,TRBJ2-5,TGCAGCGTGCTCAGGGGCCAGTACCAAGAGACCCAGTACTTC,CSVLRGQYQETQYF
few,NA,TRBV29-1,TRBJ2-7,TGCAGCGTTGCTGGGGAACCCAGCTCCTACGAGCAGTACTTC,CSVAGEPSSYEQYF
NA,TRBD1,TRBV5-1,TRBJ2-7,TGCGCCAGCAGCTTACAGGGGATCCCCTACGAGCAGTACTTC,CASSLQGIPYEQYF
NA,TRBD1,TRBV5-6,TRBJ1-2,TGTGCCAGCAGCTTGGGTGACAGGGCCGACTATGGCTACACCTTC,CASSLGDRADYGYTF
NA,NA,TRBV2,TRBJ1-6,TGTGCCAGCAGTGCAGCGAGGGGTAGAAATTCACCCCTCCACTTT,CASSAARGRNSPLHF
few,NA,TRBV30,TRBJ1-5,TGTGCCTGGACCGTCGGGGGGCCGGGGCAGCCCCAGCATTTT,CAWTVGGPGQPQHF